A single sample gave rise to the 5 T cell receptor beta chains below, sequenced in a study of cytomegalovirus exposure and HLA in healthy donors. The PCR ran on 60 Vbeta and 13 Jbeta primers. This table comes from immunoSEQ multiplex PCR, and its TCRdb copy is limited to in-frame clones, with some not included. The sample has about 170,000 clones, roughly 79% seen once. Sequencing was carried out using PBMCs. These receptors came from a woman aged 25 to 45 in good health and CMV-seropositive.

This clone was observed a single time. The V and J genes are TRBV27 and TRBJ2-4, with 7 positions matching TRBD1. The length of the CDR3 is 16 residues. V dropped 5 bases and J dropped 0; count of bases not matched to a gene: 7. The germline V gene has CDR1 MNHEY and CDR2 SMNVEV (reference sequence). The CDR3 coding sequence is TGTGCCAGCAGTCCCCGGACAGGCCTAGCCAAAAACATTCAGTACTTC. Amino acid sequence: CASSPRTGLAKNIQYF.

V gene TRBV4-1 combines with J gene TRBJ2-2; D ambiguous. CDR1 MGHRA and CDR2 YSYEKL come from the germline V gene. Trimming removed 1 base at V and 0 bases at J, with 15 bases between. The CDR3 contains 18 residues. CDR3 protein: CASSQGSGPNSNTGELFF. The CDR3 DNA is TGCGCCAGCAGCCAAGGTTCTGGGCCGAATTCGAACACCGGGGAGCTGTTTTTT.

This clone was picked up a small number of times. The rearrangement uses TRBV2 and TRBJ1-6, with 11 bases that match TRBD1. The germline V gene has CDR1 SNHLY and CDR2 FYNNEI. The CDR3 is 13 amino acids. V was pared by 8 bases and J by 14 bases, with 8 bases of the junction left unmatched. CDR3 sequence reads: CASGTGGPSTLHF. CDR3 bases: TGTGCCAGCGGGACAGGGGGTCCGTCAACCCTCCACTTT. The whole variable domain, filled in from reference TRBV2 and TRBJ1-6, reads EPEVTQTPSHQVTQMGQEVILRCVPISNHLYFYWYRQILGQKVEFLVSFYNNEISEKSEIFDDQFSVERPDGSNFTLKIRSTKLEDSAMYFCASGTGGPSTLHFGNGTRLTVT.

The genes are TRBV7-6 and TRBJ1-1; no firm D call. The CDR3 loop spans 14 amino acids. Trimming left V 0 bases short and J 5 bases short, with 10 bases between. Germline V gene data show CDR1 as SGHVS and CDR2 as FNYEAQ. CDR3 DNA: TGTGCCAGCAGCTTAGCTTCTGGGGAGACTGAAGCTTTCTTT. Residues: CASSLASGETEAFF.

Only one count was recorded for this clone. The J gene is TRBJ1-1, the V gene TRBV6-5, with D possibly being TRBD1 (5 bases). Per the germline V gene, CDR1 is MNHEY and CDR2 is SVGAGI. V dropped 8 bases and J dropped 4 bases, with 11 bases sitting between them. The CDR3 extends over 12 amino acids. The CDR3: CASQGALTEAFF. CDR3 nucleotides: TGTGCCAGCCAAGGGGCCCTCACTGAAGCTTTCTTT.